The clone carrying this T cell receptor (beta chain) was seen a single time. The entry originates in a study of shared clonotypes between healthy human individuals. Across the study: CD4 naive and memory got three plates each, CD8 naive two, CD8 memory one.

Profiled with immunoSEQ multiplex PCR; TCRdb holds only in-frame clones, not every one. The table has about 2.2 million clones, 90% to 95% seen once. Naive CD8 isolation took CD45RO-negative cells positively selected for CCR7 and excluded terminally differentiated effector memory CD45RA+ cells. This TCR was sampled from a man between 18 and 29 years old in good health. Some clones in this sample may be carry-over from other donors' samples. What was sequenced was naive CD8+ T cells from PBMCs.

In DNA, the CDR3 is TGCGCCAGCAGCCAGGGGGAATTTGAGGTAGCCAAAAACATTCAGTACTTC. This sequence encodes CASSQGEFEVAKNIQYF. The chain links TRBV4-1 to TRBJ2-4; D is tentatively TRBD1 or TRBD2 (5 bases each). With 3 bases removed from V and 0 bases from J, the gap between germline ends came to 15 bases. The CDR3 loop spans 17 amino acids. The V gene's germline CDR1 is MGHRA and CDR2 YSYEKL.